These 25 T cell receptor beta chains originate from one sample sequenced in a study of human T cells and chemical hapten exposure (dated by TCRdb to about 2021). The library relied on 5' RACE. TCRdb names Illumina MiSeq as the instrument used. In-frame beta chains were kept once TCRdb had trimmed the public reads at Q25 with fastp and called clones with MiXCR. Entries are consolidated by CDR3 protein sequence, retaining the most common genes and DNA. The sample has some 150,000 distinct CDR3 sequences on record, roughly 4% of them singletons. The leading ten clones occupy more than 1.2% of the sample. Total RNA was extracted from unfractionated whole blood that had been collected in Tempus Blood RNA tubes. All receptors derive from a female donor in good health.

This clonotype has ten or more counts. The chain carries TRBV4-3 and TRBJ2-1, with a possible D match to TRBD2 (5 bases). The CDR3 length is 13 residues. Germline-derived CDR1 and CDR2 are LGHNA and YSLEER. The V and J ends lost 1 base and 9 bases respectively, with 10 bases between them. The CDR3 DNA reads as TGCGCCAGCAGCCAAGGAGGGCGAAGTGAGCAGTTCTTC. This sequence encodes CASSQGGRSEQFF.

V usage is TRBV2 and J usage is TRBJ2-3; 7 bases map to TRBD2. The CDR3 is 15 residues long. CDR1 and CDR2 from the germline V gene are SNHLY and FYNNEI. V gave up 3 bases and J gave up 8 bases; unmatched junction bases: 11. The DNA of the CDR3 is TGTGCCAGCAGTGAGGGAGGGGTCCAGGGCGTTACGCAGTATTTT. Its translation is CASSEGGVQGVTQYF. The whole variable domain, filled in from reference TRBV2 and TRBJ2-3, reads EPEVTQTPSHQVTQMGQEVILRCVPISNHLYFYWYRQILGQKVEFLVSFYNNEISEKSEIFDDQFSVERPDGSNFTLKIRSTKLEDSAMYFCASSEGGVQGVTQYFGPGTRLTVL.

This clonotype was counted at least ten times. The V gene is TRBV5-1, the J gene TRBJ1-3; maybe TRBD1 (6 bases). V was trimmed by 0 bases and J by 2 bases, leaving 9 bases between them. Germline CDR1 is SGHRS and CDR2 is YFSETQ. The CDR3 covers 15 residues. CDR3 bases: TGCGCCAGCAGCTTGGGGGGGCAAACTGGAAACACCATATATTTT. It encodes CASSLGGQTGNTIYF.

This clonotype was seen many times. The chain recombines TRBV9 with TRBJ2-7, with no clear D. Germline assignment: CDR1 SGDLS and CDR2 YYNGEE. V was pared by 0 bases and J by 2 bases, with 9 bases between. CDR3 length equals 14 residues. The CDR3 DNA reads as TGTGCCAGCAGCGTAGGCGACCCGACCTACGAGCAGTACTTC. Residues: CASSVGDPTYEQYF.

This clonotype appeared a few times. The chain links TRBV5-4 to TRBJ1-1, with a tentative D call TRBD1 (5 bases). Per the germline V gene, CDR1 is SGHNT and CDR2 is YYREEE (reference sequence). CDR3 length: 13 residues. Trimming took off 2 bases at V and 9 bases at J, with 14 bases between the two ends. The CDR3 region has the DNA TGTGCCAGCAGCTTAGGCCAGGGTCCGAAAGCTTTCTTT. Translating it yields CASSLGQGPKAFF.

This clonotype was picked up a small number of times. The chain has TRBV7-2 and TRBJ2-1; 8 bases match TRBD2. The CDR3 is made up of 16 amino acids. Per germline, CDR1 SGHTA and CDR2 FQGNSA. The V gene end was trimmed by 4 bases and the J gene end by 8 bases; junction bases not matched to a gene: 13. CDR3 DNA: TGTGCCAGCAGCTCTCGACTCACCAGCGGGGGCTATGAGCAGTTCTTC. It yields the protein CASSSRLTSGGYEQFF.

This chain links TRBV4-2 with TRBJ1-1, with 7 positions matching TRBD1. J lost 5 bases, V lost 0 bases, and 0 bases had no gene match. This CDR3 is 13 amino acids long. Germline V gene lookup returns CDR1 LGHNA and CDR2 YNFKEQ. CDR3 bases: TGTGCCAGCAGCCAAGAACAGGGGACTGAAGCTTTCTTT. It is translated as CASSQEQGTEAFF.

This clonotype appeared many times. The CDR3 nucleotides read TGTGCCAGCAGCACACCGGGCAATCTCGGTTCCTACGAGCAGTACTTC. This translates into CASSTPGNLGSYEQYF. This chain connects TRBV6-1 to TRBJ2-7; D uncertain. Germline assignment: CDR1 MNHNS and CDR2 SASEGT. The V gene lost 6 bases and the J gene lost 1 base, with 19 bases spanning the gap. The CDR3 loop spans 16 amino acids.

This clonotype was seen at least ten times. This sequence joins TRBV6-6 and TRBJ2-3; possible D gene TRBD2, 5 bases. This CDR3 spans 14 amino acids. Trimming pared 6 bases from V and 5 bases from J, leaving 15 bases between. The germline V gene has CDR1 MNHNY and CDR2 SVGAGI (reference sequence). DNA of the CDR3: TGTGCCAGCAGAACGAACGGGGTCAGAGATACGCAGTATTTT. It translates to CASRTNGVRDTQYF.

In its sample, this clonotype was seen many times. The genes are TRBV11-1 and TRBJ1-4; TRBD1 is a possible D gene (6 bases). Trimming took off 3 bases at V and 2 bases at J, with 16 bases between the two ends. Germline V lookup: CDR1 SGHAT, CDR2 FQDESV (reference sequence). The length of the CDR3 is 17 residues. The DNA of the CDR3 is TGTGCCAGCAGCTTTCCCCGCGGGGGCGCGACTAATGAAAAACTGTTTTTT. Protein: CASSFPRGGATNEKLFF.

The table lists this clonotype with many counts. The V gene is TRBV19, the J gene TRBJ1-5; TRBD1 matches 7 bases. This CDR3 spans 15 amino acids. Germline values: CDR1 LNHDA, CDR2 SQIVND (reference sequence). The ends lost 3 bases at V and 5 bases at J; junction bases unmatched: 7. The CDR3 sequence: CASSIWAGGDQPQHF. For the CDR3, the DNA is TGTGCCAGTAGTATTTGGGCAGGGGGAGATCAGCCCCAGCATTTT.

In this sample, this clonotype turned up many times. The chain employs TRBV27 and TRBJ1-4, with 7 nucleotides matching TRBD1. The CDR3 has 18 residues. CDR1 is MNHEY, CDR2 SMNVEV, per germline (reference sequence). J was trimmed by 4 bases and V by 0 bases; bases with no gene match: 11. The CDR3 loop is CASSLSNRRGSFNEKLFF. CDR3 nucleotide sequence: TGTGCCAGCAGTTTATCAAACCGCAGGGGGTCCTTTAATGAAAAACTGTTTTTT.

This clonotype was counted many times. J is TRBJ2-7 and V is TRBV2; D is possibly TRBD2 (5 bases). There are 16 residues in the CDR3. Germline V gene data show CDR1 as SNHLY and CDR2 as FYNNEI. Trimming cost V 5 bases and J 5 bases, with 22 bases left between them. Here the CDR3 DNA reads TGTGCCAGCAGTTCCCGGGTTTATCGAGGGATCGACGAGCAGTACTTC. It is translated as CASSSRVYRGIDEQYF.

The sample holds many counts of this clonotype. The rearrangement uses TRBV5-4 and TRBJ1-4; perhaps TRBD1 as D (6 bases). V was trimmed by 4 bases and J by 4 bases, leaving 11 bases between them. CDR3 length: 14 residues. The V gene's germline CDR1 is SGHNT and CDR2 YYREEE (reference sequence). CDR3 nucleotides: TGTGCCAGCAGCCCGGACAGTTATAATGAAAAACTGTTTTTT. Translated, it gives CASSPDSYNEKLFF.

This clonotype was recorded at least ten times. The chain is built from TRBV2 and TRBJ1-2; 7 bases agree with TRBD1. The CDR3 totals 15 residues. Germline trimming cut 3 bases from V and 3 bases from J; bases unmatched to any gene: 7. Germline-derived CDR1 and CDR2 are SNHLY and FYNNEI. CDR3 nucleotide sequence: TGTGCCAGCAGTGAGATGTGGCAGGGGGACTATGGCTACACCTTC. This codes for CASSEMWQGDYGYTF.

A word on this clonotype: A much more abundant neighbour one base away suggests this may be a read error. This rearrangement joins TRBV20-1 to TRBJ1-1; the D is unclear. The CDR3 has 15 residues. Germline V gene sequence: CDR1 DFQATT, CDR2 SNEGSKA (reference sequence). The CDR3 DNA is TGCAGTGCTAGAGTATGGACGGATTCGAACGCTGAAGCTTTCTTT. Its protein is CSARVWTDSNAEAFF.

This clonotype was observed at least ten times. The gene calls are TRBV7-2 and TRBJ1-1; possibly TRBD1 for D (6 bases). This CDR3 contains 14 residues. Looked up from germline, CDR1 is SGHTA and CDR2 is FQGNSA. The V and J ends lost 5 bases and 0 bases respectively, with 10 bases between them. The CDR3 DNA follows: TGTGCCAGCAGCCCCCAGGGGATGAACACTGAAGCTTTCTTT. It yields the protein CASSPQGMNTEAFF.

This clonotype came up many times. The CDR3 loop is CASSPGQNQETQYF. The CDR3 nucleotides read TGTGCCAGCTCTCCCGGACAGAACCAAGAGACCCAGTACTTC. The gene calls are TRBV18 and TRBJ2-5, with D maybe TRBD1 (6 bases). V was pared by 6 bases and J by 0 bases, with 11 bases between. CDR3 length: 14 residues. The germline V gene encodes CDR1 KGHSH and CDR2 LQKENI.

The sample holds many counts of this clonotype. The chain couples TRBV5-1 to TRBJ2-3; D is uncertain. Germline CDR1 SGHRS, CDR2 YFSETQ. The CDR3 extends over 14 amino acids. The V gene lost 0 bases and the J gene lost 5 bases, with 10 bases spanning the gap. CDR3 in amino acids: CASSLDYPRDTQYF. CDR3 nucleotides: TGCGCCAGCAGCTTGGACTACCCGAGAGATACGCAGTATTTT.

This clonotype was observed at least ten times. The CDR3 coding sequence is TGTGCCAGCAGTTCTCACAGGGGCAACGGCAATCAGCCCCAGCATTTT. The encoded protein is CASSSHRGNGNQPQHF. The chain recombines TRBV6-6 with TRBJ1-5; 7 bases match TRBD1. This CDR3 spans 16 amino acids. Germline V CDR1 and CDR2: MNHNY, SVGAGI (reference sequence). Trimming at V came to 4 bases and at J to 2 bases, leaving 8 bases not matched to a gene.

Note on this clonotype: A read error is possible here, since a much larger clone lies one base away. This chain joins TRBV20-1 and TRBJ2-7, with 7 nucleotides matching TRBD1. The CDR3 is 13 residues long. Germline lookup yields CDR1 DFQATT and CDR2 SNEGSKA (reference sequence). The CDR3 DNA is TGCAGTGCTAGTCGCGACAGGGCCCGCGAGCAGTGCTTC. Amino acids: CSASRDRAREQCF.

This clonotype was recorded at least ten times. V gene TRBV12-3 or TRBV12-4 combines with J gene TRBJ1-6; 8 bases match TRBD1. The CDR3 has 15 residues. Trimming removed 1 base from V and 7 bases from J; junction bases left unmatched: 3. The CDR3 nucleotides are TGTGCCAGCAGTTTAGGACAGGGGCTCAATTCACCCCTCCACTTT. Translating gives CASSLGQGLNSPLHF.

Concerning this clonotype itself: Germline is not matched at one junction end, which may reflect a read error. This chain connects TRBV12-5 to TRBJ2-3; D may be TRBD1 or TRBD2 (6 bases each). CDR3 length: 13 residues. CDR1 LGHNT and CDR2 FRNRAP come from the germline V gene. CDR3 DNA: TGTGCTAGTGGTTTCGGGGGCGCAGAGACGCAGTATTTT. Protein sequence: CASGFGGAETQYF.

This clonotype was observed a few times. The chain combines TRBV3-1 with TRBJ2-7; D is uncertain. The V end was cut by 1 base, the J end by 2 bases, with 9 bases between. The CDR3 length is 14 residues. CDR1 is LGHDT, CDR2 YNNKEL, per germline (reference sequence). The DNA for the CDR3 is TGTGCCAGCAGCCAAGTTCAGCGAACCTACGAGCAGTACTTC. Residues: CASSQVQRTYEQYF.

This clonotype has ten or more counts. V usage is TRBV12-3 or TRBV12-4 and J usage is TRBJ2-1, with D perhaps TRBD1 (6 bases). V gave up 5 bases and J gave up 6 bases, with 20 bases separating them. This CDR3 contains 16 residues. The CDR3 DNA is TGTGCCAGCAGTCCCGAAGGGGGAACCCCACCCAATGAGCAGTTCTTC. Protein product: CASSPEGGTPPNEQFF.